Presented here are 5 T cell receptor beta chains from one specimen sequenced in a study of graft-versus-host responses after intestinal transplantation. Here immunoSEQ multiplex PCR was the method, and the copy in TCRdb shows in-frame clones only, minus some. The sample records 100,000 or so clones, 93% being singletons. No antigens are known for them. The material sequenced was unstimulated CD8+ T cells sorted from spleen or lymph node cells, taken before intestinal transplant. The receptors stem from a human donor who received an intestinal transplant.

The sample holds one count of this clone. The genes are TRBV19 and TRBJ2-1, with TRBD1 matching 10 bases. V dropped 5 bases and J dropped 3; count of bases not matched to a gene: 7. CDR1 LNHDA and CDR2 SQIVND come from the germline V gene (reference sequence). CDR3 length: 16 residues. The DNA of the CDR3 is TGTGCCAGTAGTTTCCCGGGACAGGGGAGCTACAATGAGCAGTTCTTC. This encodes CASSFPGQGSYNEQFF.

V gene TRBV4-1 combines with J gene TRBJ2-7; TRBD2 is a possible D gene (5 bases). Trimming removed 1 base from V and 7 bases from J, with 14 bases in between. From germline, CDR1 is MGHRA and CDR2 YSYEKL. The CDR3 spans 14 residues. The CDR3 reads CASSQVTGSGEQYF. As DNA, the CDR3 is TGCGCCAGCAGCCAAGTGACGGGGTCGGGTGAGCAGTACTTC.

V and J are TRBV30 and TRBJ2-5; the D gene is possibly TRBD1 (6 bases). V lost 0 bases and J 4 bases, leaving 21 bases between the germline ends. Germline V CDR1 and CDR2: GTSNPN, SVGIG (reference sequence). The CDR3 spans 17 residues. The CDR3 region has the DNA TGTGCCTGGAGTGTAAACCAGGGGCCTAAACATCGAGAGACCCAGTACTTC. As protein: CAWSVNQGPKHRETQYF.

The chain joins TRBV7-9 to TRBJ2-7; 8 bases map to TRBD1. The germline gives CDR1 SEHNR, CDR2 FQNEAQ (reference sequence). CDR3 length equals 19 residues. J lost 4 bases, V lost 3 bases, and 20 bases had no gene match. Written as DNA, the CDR3 is TGTGCCAGCAGCTTGGGCCATCCGTGGTGGGGGACAGGTGTTTACGAGCAGTACTTC. Translation: CASSLGHPWWGTGVYEQYF.

The CDR3 sequence: CASNWDNPQETQYF. In nucleotides, the CDR3 is TGCGCCAGCAACTGGGACAACCCCCAAGAGACCCAGTACTTC. The chain uses TRBV5-1 and TRBJ2-5, with D perhaps TRBD1 (6 bases). Germline CDR1 reads SGHRS; CDR2 reads YFSETQ. This CDR3 has 14 amino acids. V dropped 6 bases and J dropped 1 base, with 13 bases sitting between them.